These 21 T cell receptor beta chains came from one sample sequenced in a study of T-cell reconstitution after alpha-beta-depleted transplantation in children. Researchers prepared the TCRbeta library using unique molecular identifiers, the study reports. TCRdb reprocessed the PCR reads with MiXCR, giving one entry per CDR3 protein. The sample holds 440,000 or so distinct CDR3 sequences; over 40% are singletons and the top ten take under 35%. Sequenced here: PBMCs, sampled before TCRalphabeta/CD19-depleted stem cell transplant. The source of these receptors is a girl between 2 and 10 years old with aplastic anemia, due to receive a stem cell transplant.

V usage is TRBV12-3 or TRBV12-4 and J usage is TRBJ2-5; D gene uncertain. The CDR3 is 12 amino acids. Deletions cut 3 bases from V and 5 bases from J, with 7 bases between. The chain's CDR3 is CASSFLLETQYF. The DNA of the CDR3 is TGTGCCAGCAGTTTCCTCCTGGAGACCCAGTACTTC.

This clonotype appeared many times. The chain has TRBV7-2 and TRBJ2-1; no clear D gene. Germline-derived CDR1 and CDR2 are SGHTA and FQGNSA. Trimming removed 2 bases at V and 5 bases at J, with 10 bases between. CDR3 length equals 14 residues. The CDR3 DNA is TGTGCCAGCAGCTTAAGTTCTTGGAACAATGAGCAGTTCTTC. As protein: CASSLSSWNNEQFF. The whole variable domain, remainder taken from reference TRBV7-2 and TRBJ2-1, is GAGVSQSPSNKVTEKGKDVELRCDPISGHTALYWYRQSLGQGLEFLIYFQGNSAPDKSGLPSDRFSAERTGGSVSTLTIQRTQQEDSAVYLCASSLSSWNNEQFFGPGTRLTVL.

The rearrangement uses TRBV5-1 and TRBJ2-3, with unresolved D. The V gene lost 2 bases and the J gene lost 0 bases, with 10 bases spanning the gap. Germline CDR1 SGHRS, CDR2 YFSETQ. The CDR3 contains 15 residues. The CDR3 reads CASSFGRTSTDTQYF. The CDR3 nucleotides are TGCGCCAGCAGCTTCGGCCGGACGAGCACAGATACGCAGTATTTT.

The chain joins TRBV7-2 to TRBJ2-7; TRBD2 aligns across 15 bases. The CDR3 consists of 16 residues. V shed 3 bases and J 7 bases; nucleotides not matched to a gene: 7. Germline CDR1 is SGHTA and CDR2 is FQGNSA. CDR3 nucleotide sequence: TGTGCCAGCAGCTTTGGACTAGCGGGAGGGCCGGAAGAGCAGTACTTC. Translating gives CASSFGLAGGPEEQYF.

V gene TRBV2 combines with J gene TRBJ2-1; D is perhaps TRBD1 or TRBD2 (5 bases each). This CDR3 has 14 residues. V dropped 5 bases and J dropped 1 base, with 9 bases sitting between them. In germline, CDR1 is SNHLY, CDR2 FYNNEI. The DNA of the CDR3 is TGTGCCAGCAGTAGGGACGGATCCTACAATGAGCAGTTCTTC. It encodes CASSRDGSYNEQFF. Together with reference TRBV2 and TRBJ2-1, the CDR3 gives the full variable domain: EPEVTQTPSHQVTQMGQEVILRCVPISNHLYFYWYRQILGQKVEFLVSFYNNEISEKSEIFDDQFSVERPDGSNFTLKIRSTKLEDSAMYFCASSRDGSYNEQFFGPGTRLTVL.

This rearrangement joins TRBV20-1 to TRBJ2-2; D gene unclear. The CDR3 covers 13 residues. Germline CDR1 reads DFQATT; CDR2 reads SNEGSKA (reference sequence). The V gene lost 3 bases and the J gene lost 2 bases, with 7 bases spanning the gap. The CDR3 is CSARAPNTGELFF. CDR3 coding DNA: TGCAGTGCTAGGGCTCCAAACACCGGGGAGCTGTTTTTT.

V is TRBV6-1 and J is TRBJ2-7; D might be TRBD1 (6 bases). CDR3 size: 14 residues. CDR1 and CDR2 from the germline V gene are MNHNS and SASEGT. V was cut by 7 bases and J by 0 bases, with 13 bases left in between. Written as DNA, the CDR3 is TGTGCCAGCACCAGGACAGCGACCTCCTACGAGCAGTACTTC. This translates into CASTRTATSYEQYF.

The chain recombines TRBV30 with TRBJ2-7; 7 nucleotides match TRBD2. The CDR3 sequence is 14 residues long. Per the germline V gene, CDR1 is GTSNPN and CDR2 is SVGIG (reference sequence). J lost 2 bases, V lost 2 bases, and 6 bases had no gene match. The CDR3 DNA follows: TGTGCCTGGAGTCTTGGGAGGGGCCCCTACGAGCAGTACTTC. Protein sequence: CAWSLGRGPYEQYF. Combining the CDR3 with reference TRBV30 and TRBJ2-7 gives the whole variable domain SQTIHQWPATLVQPVGSPLSLECTVEGTSNPNLYWYRQAAGRGLQLLFYSVGIGQISSEVPQNLSASRPQDRQFILSSKKLLLSDSGFYLCAWSLGRGPYEQYFGPGTRLTVT.

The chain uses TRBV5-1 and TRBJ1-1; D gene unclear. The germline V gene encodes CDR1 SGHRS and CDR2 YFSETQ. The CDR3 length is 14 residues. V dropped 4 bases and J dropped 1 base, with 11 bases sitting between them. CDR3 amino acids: CASSALVSNTEAFF. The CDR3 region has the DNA TGCGCCAGCAGCGCACTAGTCTCGAACACTGAAGCTTTCTTT.

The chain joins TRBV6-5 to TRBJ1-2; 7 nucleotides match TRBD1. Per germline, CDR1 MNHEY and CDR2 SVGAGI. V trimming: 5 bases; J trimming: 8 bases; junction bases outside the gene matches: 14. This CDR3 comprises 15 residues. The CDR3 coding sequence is TGTGCCAGCAGTCTCCTGGGCAGGGGGGCTCGGGGCTACACCTTC. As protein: CASSLLGRGARGYTF.

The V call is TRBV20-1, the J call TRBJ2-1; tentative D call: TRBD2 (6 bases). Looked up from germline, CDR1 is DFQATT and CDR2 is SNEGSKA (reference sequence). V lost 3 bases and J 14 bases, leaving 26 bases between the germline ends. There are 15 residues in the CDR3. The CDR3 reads CSARDSGLPSNRKFF. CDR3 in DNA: TGCAGTGCTAGGGATTCGGGACTCCCCTCAAATCGTAAGTTCTTC.

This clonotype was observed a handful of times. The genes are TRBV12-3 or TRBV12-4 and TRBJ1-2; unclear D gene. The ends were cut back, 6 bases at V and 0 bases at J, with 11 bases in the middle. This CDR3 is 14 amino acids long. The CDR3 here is CASSQRATNYGYTF. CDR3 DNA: TGTGCCAGCAGCCAAAGGGCAACTAACTATGGCTACACCTTC.

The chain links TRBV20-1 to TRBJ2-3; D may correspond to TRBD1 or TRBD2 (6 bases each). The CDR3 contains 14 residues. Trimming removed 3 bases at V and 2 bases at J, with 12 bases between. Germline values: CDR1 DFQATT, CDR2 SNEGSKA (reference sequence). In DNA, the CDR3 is TGCAGTGCTAGCGGGGGCGCCAACACAGATACGCAGTATTTT. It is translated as CSASGGANTDTQYF.

The CDR3 DNA sequence: TGTGCCAGCAGCTTCTTCACTAGTGAGCAGTTCTTC. It specifies CASSFFTSEQFF. This rearrangement joins TRBV7-2 to TRBJ2-1; maybe TRBD2 (5 bases). The CDR3 totals 12 residues. Trimming stripped 3 bases from V and 9 bases from J, with 9 bases between. Germline V gene lookup returns CDR1 SGHTA and CDR2 FQGNSA.

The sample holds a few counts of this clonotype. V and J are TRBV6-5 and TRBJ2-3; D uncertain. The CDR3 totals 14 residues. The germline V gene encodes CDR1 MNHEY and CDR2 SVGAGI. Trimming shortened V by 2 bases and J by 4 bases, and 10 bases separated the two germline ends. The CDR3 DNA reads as TGTGCCAGCAGTTACCCAAGCGCTCCAGATACGCAGTATTTT. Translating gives CASSYPSAPDTQYF.

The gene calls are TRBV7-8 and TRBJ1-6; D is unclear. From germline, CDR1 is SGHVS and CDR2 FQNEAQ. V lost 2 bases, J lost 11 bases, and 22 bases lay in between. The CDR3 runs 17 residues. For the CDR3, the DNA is TGTGCCAGCAGCTTAAATATCCGGAGGGCCGCGGAAGCACCCCTCCACTTT. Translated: CASSLNIRRAAEAPLHF.

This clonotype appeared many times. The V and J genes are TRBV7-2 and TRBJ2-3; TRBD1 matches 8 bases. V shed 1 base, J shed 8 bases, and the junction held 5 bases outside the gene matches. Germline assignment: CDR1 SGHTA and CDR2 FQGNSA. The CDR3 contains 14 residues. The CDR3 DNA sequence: TGTGCCAGCAGCTTAGGGGCCGACAGGGGTACGCAGTATTTT. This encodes CASSLGADRGTQYF.

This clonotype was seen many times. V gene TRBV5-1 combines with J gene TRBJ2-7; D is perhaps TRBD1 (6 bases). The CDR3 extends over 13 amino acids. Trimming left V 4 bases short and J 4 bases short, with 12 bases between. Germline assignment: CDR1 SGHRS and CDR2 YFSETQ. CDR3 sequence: CASSLAQGYEQYF. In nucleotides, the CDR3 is TGCGCCAGCAGCCTAGCACAGGGATACGAGCAGTACTTC.

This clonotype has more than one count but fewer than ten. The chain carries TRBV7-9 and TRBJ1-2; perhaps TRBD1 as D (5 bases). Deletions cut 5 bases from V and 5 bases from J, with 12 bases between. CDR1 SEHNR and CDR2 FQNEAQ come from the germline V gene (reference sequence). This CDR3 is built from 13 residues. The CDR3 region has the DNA TGTGCCAGCAGCGGGGGAGCGGAATATGGCTACACCTTC. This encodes CASSGGAEYGYTF. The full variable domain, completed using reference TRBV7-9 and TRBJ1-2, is DTGVSQNPRHKITKRGQNVTFRCDPISEHNRLYWYRQTLGQGPEFLTYFQNEAQLEKSRLLSDRFSAERPKGSFSTLEIQRTEQGDSAMYLCASSGGAEYGYTFGSGTRLTVV.

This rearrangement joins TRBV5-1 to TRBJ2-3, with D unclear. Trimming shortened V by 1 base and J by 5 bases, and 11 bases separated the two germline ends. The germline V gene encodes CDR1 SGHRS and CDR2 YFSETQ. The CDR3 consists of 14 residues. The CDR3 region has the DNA TGCGCCAGCAGCTTGCCCGGGTTGGAAGATACGCAGTATTTT. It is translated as CASSLPGLEDTQYF.

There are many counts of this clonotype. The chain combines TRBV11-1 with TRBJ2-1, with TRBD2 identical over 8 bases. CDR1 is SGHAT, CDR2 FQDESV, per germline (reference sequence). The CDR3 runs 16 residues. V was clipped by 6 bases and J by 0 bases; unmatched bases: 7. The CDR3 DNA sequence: TGTGCCAGCAGTAGTACTAGCGGAAGCTCCTACAATGAGCAGTTCTTC. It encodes CASSSTSGSSYNEQFF.